The entry below gives a single T cell receptor (beta chain) sequence along with its context. Its antigen is unidentified. The sample originates from a study of cytomegalovirus exposure and HLA in healthy donors. The wider study: Previous work identified roughly 120 million unique TCR beta sequences from around 200 million T cells.

These donors counted as nominally healthy when sampled, but unrecorded immune exposures were likely. The study, taken as a whole, reports: In a later analysis, at a false discovery rate of 0.05, about 15,000 TCR beta sequences were associated with HLA alleles. An analysis done earlier found most TCR beta V segments productive about 90% or about 30% of the time.

Germline assignment: CDR1 MDHEN and CDR2 SYDVKM. The ends lost 7 bases at V and 2 bases at J; junction bases unmatched: 8. This CDR3 comprises 15 residues. A multiplex PCR was run with 60 Vbeta primers and 13 Jbeta primers. TCRdb's table, derived via immunoSEQ multiplex PCR, lists solely in-frame clones and lacks some. This repertoire includes 70,000 to 75,000 clones. The sample was PBMCs. This sequence joins TRBV28 and TRBJ2-1; 7 bases align to TRBD2. The clonotype originates from a female donor in good health and CMV-seropositive. CDR3 residues: CASTLSGLPYNEQFF. The CDR3 DNA reads as TGTGCCAGCACCTTATCGGGACTACCCTACAATGAGCAGTTCTTC. Using reference TRBV28 and TRBJ2-1 for the parts outside the CDR3, the full variable domain is DVKVTQSSRYLVKRTGEKVFLECVQDMDHENMFWYRQDPGLGLRLIYFSYDVKMKEKGDIPEGYSVSREKKERFSLILESASTNQTSMYLCASTLSGLPYNEQFFGPGTRLTVL.